This T cell receptor beta chain was sequenced for a study of T cells in Graves' hyperthyroidism and ophthalmopathy. Amplified TCR beta CDR3 regions came from RNA transcripts. When the TCR CDR3 underwent first-round RT-PCR, the HTBI primer set was used. One entry per CDR3 protein results from TCRdb running MiXCR on the multiplex PCR reads. The profile covers approximately 690,000 distinct CDR3 sequences, with around 13% appearing a single time and roughly an eighth taken by the ten largest. The V gene lost 5 bases and the J gene lost 5 bases, with 13 bases spanning the gap. Germline CDR1 SEHNR, CDR2 FQNEAQ (reference sequence). CDR3 size: 13 residues. This clonotype was seen many times. Lactation, pregnancy, other autoimmune disease or uncontrolled infection excluded patients.

This sequence originates from a woman aged 45-65 years with Graves' ophthalmopathy. The sequencing input was blood. The chain combines TRBV7-9 with TRBJ2-7; D not certain. CDR3 nucleotide sequence: TGTGCCAGCAGCCCGTGGAACAAGGACGAGCAGTACTTC. Translating it yields CASSPWNKDEQYF.